This is a list of T cell receptor beta chains from one sample in a study of blood T cell repertoires in COVID-19. Repertoires were generated with immunoSEQ multiplex PCR, while TCRdb's copy carries only in-frame clones and drops some. This table has roughly 220,000 clones, roughly 84% appearing once. The sample taken for sequencing was PBMCs or T cells enriched from blood (not recorded which). These receptors all stem from a middle-aged woman who had recovered from COVID-19. Both conserved end residues are part of each CDR3. The order of the fields is clone size, V gene, J gene, D gene, CDR3 DNA, CDR3 protein. D genes are given only for firm matches. Size is omitted from some rows. Given values are once, few, many or a class for expanded clones.

.	TRBV5-1	TRBJ2-7	TRBD2	TGCGCCAGCAGCGCGGGAGGGCCCCTCTACGAGCAGTACTTC	CASSAGGPLYEQYF
.	TRBV6-1	TRBJ1-2	TRBD1	TGTGCCAGCAGCGAAACAGGGGGTCGGGGCTACACCTTC	CASSETGGRGYTF
once	TRBV7-6	TRBJ2-1	TRBD2	TGTGCCAGCAGCTTAGGTAAGGGACTAGCGGGACGGAAGGCCTACAATGAGCAGTTCTTC	CASSLGKGLAGRKAYNEQFF
.	TRBV18	TRBJ1-6	TRBD1	TGTGCCAGCTCACCAACGGCAGGGGGGCTAAAGGGTTCACCCCTCCACTTT	CASSPTAGGLKGSPLHF
once	TRBV9	TRBJ1-3	.	TGTGCCAGCAGCGTAAACAGGGAACGCTCTGGAAACACCATATATTTT	CASSVNRERSGNTIYF
.	TRBV7-8	TRBJ2-7	TRBD1	TGTGCCAGCAGCCGCATACAGGGGTACGAGCAGTACTTC	CASSRIQGYEQYF
.	TRBV6-5	TRBJ1-6	.	TGTGCCAGCAGTTACGAGGCGGCTGATAATTCACCCCTCCACTTT	CASSYEAADNSPLHF
.	TRBV5-5	TRBJ2-3	.	TGTGCCAGCAGCTTGCCTAGCACAGATACGCAGTATTTT	CASSLPSTDTQYF
.	TRBV18	TRBJ1-1	.	TGTGCCAGCTCCGGGGATCTGAACACTGAAGCTTTCTTT	CASSGDLNTEAFF
.	TRBV15	TRBJ1-1	TRBD1	TGTGCCACCAGCAGATCGACAGGGGAAGAAGCTTTCTTT	CATSRSTGEEAFF
.	TRBV12-3/TRBV12-4	TRBJ2-1	TRBD2	TGTGCCAGCAGTCTAACTAGCGCAGATGAGCAGTTCTTC	CASSLTSADEQFF
.	TRBV27	TRBJ1-2	.	TGTGCCAGCCGTCCGGGCAGGGAGGGTGGCTACACCTTC	CASRPGREGGYTF
.	TRBV5-5	TRBJ2-1	.	TGTGCCAGCAGCTGGATGCCCAGGCACAATGAGCAGTTCTTC	CASSWMPRHNEQFF
.	TRBV19	TRBJ2-2	TRBD2	TGTGCCAGTAGTATAGGGCGGGGGAAGGCCGGGGAGCTGTTTTTT	CASSIGRGKAGELFF
.	TRBV25-1	TRBJ2-1	TRBD2	TGTGCCAGCAGTGAAACCAGGCGTGGGGCGGGAGTCTACAATGAGCAGTTCTTC	CASSETRRGAGVYNEQFF
.	TRBV3-1/TRBV3-2	TRBJ1-1	.	TGTGCCAGCAGCCTAAAAGGGGTGAACACTGAAGCTTTCTTT	CASSLKGVNTEAFF
.	TRBV4-1	TRBJ2-1	.	TGCGCCAGCAGCCCCCGTCCTCCCGGACTACACAATGAGCAGTTCTTC	CASSPRPPGLHNEQFF
.	TRBV7-2	TRBJ1-2	.	TGTGCCAGCAGCTCTCTTGGCGAGGGGGTTGGCTATGGCTACACCTTC	CASSSLGEGVGYGYTF
.	TRBV25-1	TRBJ2-6	.	TGTGCCAGCAGTGAAAGCCAGGGTGCTGGGGCCAACGTCCTGACTTTC	CASSESQGAGANVLTF
.	TRBV28	TRBJ1-1	.	TGTGCCAGCAGGCAGACAGTGAACACTGAAGCTTTCTTT	CASRQTVNTEAFF
.	TRBV7-9	TRBJ2-1	TRBD2	TGTGCCAGCAGCTTAGTAAGCGGGAGAGGGAATGAGCAGTTCTTC	CASSLVSGRGNEQFF
.	TRBV19	TRBJ1-4	TRBD1	TGTGCCAGTAGTATACCGGTTGGCAGGGGGGCCGGCGGGGAAAAACTGTTTTTT	CASSIPVGRGAGGEKLFF
.	TRBV6-4	TRBJ1-1	.	TGTGCCAGTTCTCGTCTACTGAACACTGAAGCTTTCTTT	CASSRLLNTEAFF
once	TRBV7-9	TRBJ1-2	.	TGTGCCAGCAGCTTAGGAGAGGGCTATGGCTACACCTTC	CASSLGEGYGYTF
.	TRBV5-6	TRBJ1-2	TRBD1	TGTGCCAGCAGCTTTCCCGGGACAGGGTTTTCGGGCTACACCTTC	CASSFPGTGFSGYTF
.	TRBV10-2	TRBJ2-3	.	TGCGCCAGCAGTGCCAGCGGGCGCACAGATACGCAGTATTTT	CASSASGRTDTQYF
.	TRBV28	TRBJ1-1	.	TGTGCCAGCAGTTCTGCTTTGACAGGCAAAACTGAAGCTTTCTTT	CASSSALTGKTEAFF
.	TRBV18	TRBJ1-1	.	TGTGCCAGCTCACCAGTAGTTGTCCGTTCTGAAGCTTTCTTT	CASSPVVVRSEAFF
.	TRBV11-3	TRBJ2-1	TRBD2	TGTGCCAGCAGCCTACTTAGCGGGAGGTGGGGCAATGAGCAGTTCTTC	CASSLLSGRWGNEQFF
.	TRBV18	TRBJ1-3	.	TGTGCCAGCTCACCGGACAGCGCTGGAAACACCATATATTTT	CASSPDSAGNTIYF
.	TRBV6-6	TRBJ1-1	.	TGTGCCAGCAGTCATAGACAGATGAACACTGAAGCTTTCTTT	CASSHRQMNTEAFF
.	TRBV29-1	TRBJ2-3	TRBD2	TGCAGCGTTGAAAGGGGACTAGCGGAAGATACGCAGTATTTT	CSVERGLAEDTQYF
few	TRBV30	TRBJ2-2	.	TGTGCCTGGAGTGTGGGCAGCCTGTACACCGGGGAGCTGTTTTTT	CAWSVGSLYTGELFF
once	TRBV6-5	TRBJ1-1	TRBD1	TGTGCCAGCAAGAGACAGGGCACTGAAGCTTTCTTT	CASKRQGTEAFF
.	TRBV10-3	TRBJ1-2	TRBD1	TGTGCCATCAACCCCGGGACAGTAGTTACGGGGGACTATGGCTACACCTTC	CAINPGTVVTGDYGYTF
.	TRBV25-1	TRBJ2-1	TRBD2	TGTGCCAGCAGTGGCCTAGCGGGAGGGTCCTACAATGAGCAGTTCTTC	CASSGLAGGSYNEQFF
.	TRBV30	TRBJ2-2	TRBD1	TGTGCCTGGAGTCGAAACAGGGGGCTTACCGGGGAGCTGTTTTTT	CAWSRNRGLTGELFF
once	TRBV28	TRBJ1-4	.	TGTGCCAGCAGTCCTGTCTTTGTGGGGGCGGATGGAGAAAAACTGTTTTTT	CASSPVFVGADGEKLFF
.	TRBV18	TRBJ1-1	.	TGTGCCAGCTCACAAGCTATACGCACTGAAGCTTTCTTT	CASSQAIRTEAFF
.	TRBV7-3	TRBJ2-7	.	TGTGCCAGCAGCCTTTTGGGAGGGGGGGTCTACGAGCAGTACTTC	CASSLLGGGVYEQYF